The next 6 T cell receptor beta chains were all read from a single sample in a study of CD4 T cells in relation to SARS-CoV-2 and coronaviruses. Profiling relied on immunoSEQ multiplex PCR, and the TCRdb table lists in-frame clones only, not all of them. The repertoire includes some 14,000 clones, 76% of them detected once, and roughly 24% sits in the top ten. Their recognized antigens are unknown. Unexposed donor CD4+ T cells date from about 2011-2018, before the COVID-19 pandemic. CD4+ T cells were isolated from the cells after about ten days of culture. Sequencing used CD4+ T cells from PBMCs, cultured in vitro. The source is a human donor in good health.

V gene TRBV18 combines with J gene TRBJ2-7; D call uncertain. CDR3 length: 14 amino acids. Germline CDR1 is KGHSH and CDR2 is LQKENI. Trimming shortened V by 0 bases and J by 2 bases, and 8 bases separated the two germline ends. The CDR3, as DNA: TGTGCCAGCTCACCACCGGGCAATGCCTACGAGCAGTACTTC. As protein: CASSPPGNAYEQYF.

This chain links TRBV27 with TRBJ2-7; D possibly matches TRBD1 or TRBD2 (5 bases each). The CDR3 is 15 residues long. Looked up from germline, CDR1 is MNHEY and CDR2 is SMNVEV (reference sequence). With 2 bases removed from V and 0 bases from J, the gap between germline ends came to 11 bases. The CDR3 is CASSLMGVGSYEQYF. CDR3 in DNA: TGTGCCAGCAGTTTAATGGGGGTAGGCTCCTACGAGCAGTACTTC.

The chain uses TRBV10-3 and TRBJ1-3; D is possibly TRBD1 (6 bases). This CDR3 spans 13 amino acids. V lost 8 bases, J lost 2 bases, and 10 bases lay in between. CDR1 and CDR2 from the germline V gene are ENHRY and SYGVKD. The CDR3 is CAIGRGPGNTIYF. Written as DNA, the CDR3 is TGTGCCATCGGCAGGGGTCCTGGAAACACCATATATTTT.

The gene calls are TRBV4-2 and TRBJ1-2; D perhaps matches TRBD1 (6 bases). This CDR3 region has 14 residues. Trimming took off 4 bases at V and 4 bases at J, with 13 bases between the two ends. Germline lookup yields CDR1 LGHNA and CDR2 YNFKEQ. The CDR3 loop is CASSRRGESYGYTF. CDR3 nucleotides: TGTGCCAGCAGCCGAAGGGGGGAATCCTATGGCTACACCTTC.

This clone was counted a few times. The chain joins TRBV6-6 to TRBJ2-3, with D perhaps TRBD1 or TRBD2 (5 bases each). Germline V gene data show CDR1 as MNHNY and CDR2 as SVGAGI (reference sequence). The ends were cut back, 1 base at V and 4 bases at J, with 12 bases in the middle. The CDR3 has 15 amino acids. The CDR3 loop reads CASSYLERGPDTQYF. Here the CDR3 DNA reads TGTGCCAGCAGTTACTTAGAGAGGGGCCCAGATACGCAGTATTTT.

The V call is TRBV19, the J call TRBJ2-3; TRBD1 matches at 9 bases. CDR3 size: 14 residues. Germline V lookup: CDR1 LNHDA, CDR2 SQIVND (reference sequence). Germline trimming cut 6 bases from V and 1 base from J; bases unmatched to any gene: 2. CDR3 region: CASRTGGRTDTQYF. DNA for the CDR3: TGTGCCAGTAGGACAGGGGGACGCACAGATACGCAGTATTTT.